A selection of T cell receptor beta chains follows, all from one sample in a study of technical replicates of blood from a handful of donors. Produced via immunoSEQ multiplex PCR; TCRdb's table is partial and in-frame only. The data show roughly 68,000 clones, approximately 90% seen once. Sequencing was done on a sample of PBMCs. Receptors originate from a human donor in good health. Some clones in this sample may be carry-over from other donors' samples. CDR3s include the opening cysteine and the closing phenylalanine or tryptophan. D genes are given only for firm matches. Clone size, where shown, is once, few, many, or a class for clones that have expanded.

clone size,J gene,V gene,D gene,CDR3 DNA,CDR3 protein
NA,TRBJ2-7,TRBV29-1,NA,TGCAGCGTTGATGTTCCGGGAGACTACGAGCAGTACTTC,CSVDVPGDYEQYF
NA,TRBJ1-5,TRBV20-1,NA,TGCAGTGCTACAAGGGGTCAGCCCCAGCATTTT,CSATRGQPQHF
NA,TRBJ1-5,TRBV19,NA,TGTGCCAGTAGATCTTCGGACAAGAATAGCAATCAGCCCCAGCATTTT,CASRSSDKNSNQPQHF
NA,TRBJ2-1,TRBV7-9,NA,TGTGCCAGCAGCCATGAGCGGAACAATGAGCAGTTCTTC,CASSHERNNEQFF
NA,TRBJ2-3,TRBV5-1,TRBD2,TGCGCCAGCAGCTTGGGTTCTAGCGGGGTGGCAGATACGCAGTATTTT,CASSLGSSGVADTQYF
few,TRBJ1-2,TRBV7-9,TRBD1,TGTGCCAGCAGCTTGGGACAGGGATTTAACTATGGCTACACCTTC,CASSLGQGFNYGYTF
once,TRBJ1-2,TRBV4-1,NA,TGCGCCAGCAGCCAAGGAGGCAGGGCGGATGGCTACACCTTC,CASSQGGRADGYTF
NA,TRBJ1-1,TRBV29-1,TRBD1,TGCAGCGTTGAAGGCCCTGGAGGGACAGGATCTGAAGCTTTCTTT,CSVEGPGGTGSEAFF
NA,TRBJ2-7,TRBV14,TRBD2,TGTGCCAGCAGCCGGACTAGCGGTTACGAGCAGTACTTC,CASSRTSGYEQYF
NA,TRBJ2-7,TRBV15,NA,TGTGCCACCAGCAGAGTACCAGGGGATGCCTACGAGCAGTACTTC,CATSRVPGDAYEQYF
NA,TRBJ2-1,TRBV27,TRBD2,TGTGCCAGCAGTGCGCTAGGAACGGGGGGGTACAATGAGCAGTTCTTC,CASSALGTGGYNEQFF
NA,TRBJ2-1,TRBV7-3,TRBD2,TGTGCCAGCAGCTCCTTGGGACTAGCGGGGGACAATGAGCAGTTCTTC,CASSSLGLAGDNEQFF
NA,TRBJ2-6,TRBV7-3,TRBD2,TGTGCCAGCAGCACTACTAGCGGAATACCTGGGGCCAACGTCCTGACTTTC,CASSTTSGIPGANVLTF
once,TRBJ1-1,TRBV18,NA,TGTGCCAGCTACAACAGGGAGAACACTGAAGCTTTCTTT,CASYNRENTEAFF
NA,TRBJ2-7,TRBV15,NA,TGTGCCACCAGCAGAGAACAGTCCTACGAGCAGTACTTC,CATSREQSYEQYF
NA,TRBJ2-3,TRBV7-6,TRBD2,TGTGCCAGCAGCTTAGGGTTACTAGCGGGAGGCCTCACAGATACGCAGTATTTT,CASSLGLLAGGLTDTQYF
NA,TRBJ2-7,TRBV7-2,NA,TGTGCCAGCAGCCCGGGGTGGGGGGGGGCAATCTACGAGCAGTACTTC,CASSPGWGGAIYEQYF
NA,TRBJ2-7,TRBV27,NA,TGTGCCAGCAGCAAGCTCTCTGATCAACGTGACGAGCAGTACTTC,CASSKLSDQRDEQYF
NA,TRBJ2-3,TRBV6-5,TRBD2,TGTGCCAGCAGTTACTCGACTAGCGGGAGAGATACGCAGTATTTT,CASSYSTSGRDTQYF
NA,TRBJ2-7,TRBV4-3,NA,TGCGCCAGCAGCCAAGGTGTGTCCATCTACGAGCAGTACTTC,CASSQGVSIYEQYF
NA,TRBJ1-1,TRBV25-1,NA,TGTGCCAGCAGTGAATCGGCTCAGGGAGGCACTGAAGCTTTCTTT,CASSESAQGGTEAFF
NA,TRBJ2-1,TRBV30,TRBD2,TGTGCCTGGGAGTTGACTAGCAAAAATGAGCAGTTCTTC,CAWELTSKNEQFF
NA,TRBJ2-2,TRBV7-3,TRBD2,TGTGCCAGCAGCCCGGGGCGGCGGGGGAGCACCGGGGAGCTGTTTTTT,CASSPGRRGSTGELFF
NA,TRBJ2-7,TRBV7-8,NA,TGTGCCAGCAGCTTTGGGGGGATCCTCTACGAGCAGTACTTC,CASSFGGILYEQYF
NA,TRBJ2-1,TRBV5-4,TRBD1,TGTGCCAGCAGCGCCGGACAGGGAGGTGTCTACAATGAGCAGTTCTTC,CASSAGQGGVYNEQFF
few,TRBJ2-3,TRBV30,NA,TGTGCCTGGAGTGTACCAGGTTCAGGTACGCAGTATTTT,CAWSVPGSGTQYF
NA,TRBJ2-4,TRBV7-2,TRBD2,TGTGCCAGCAGCCCCGGGACTAGCAATAGCATTCAGTACTTC,CASSPGTSNSIQYF
NA,TRBJ2-1,TRBV6-5,TRBD1,TGTGCCAGCAGTTACTCCTCGTCAGGGGGTATAAATGAGCAGTTCTTC,CASSYSSSGGINEQFF
NA,TRBJ2-3,TRBV20-1,NA,TGCAGTGCTCCTAGCACAGATACGCAGTATTTT,CSAPSTDTQYF
few,TRBJ1-1,TRBV2,NA,TGTGCCAGCAGTCCTACAGAGAACACTGAAGCTTTCTTT,CASSPTENTEAFF
NA,TRBJ1-2,TRBV4-2,NA,TGTGCCAGCAGCCAAAGCGGGCAGGCCGCTAACTATGGCTACACCTTC,CASSQSGQAANYGYTF
NA,TRBJ2-2,TRBV19,NA,TGTGCCAGCCTAACCCCGGCGGACTACACCGGGGAGCTGTTTTTT,CASLTPADYTGELFF
NA,TRBJ1-1,TRBV4-2,TRBD1,TGTGCCAGCAGCCTTCTTGGACAGGGTAGTACTGAAGCTTTCTTT,CASSLLGQGSTEAFF
NA,TRBJ1-5,TRBV21-1,NA,TGTGCCAGCGGGGACAGGGGGAGCAATCAGCCCCAGCATTTT,CASGDRGSNQPQHF
NA,TRBJ2-7,TRBV4-3,NA,TGCGCCAGCAGCCAAGATATAGCGGAAAGCTACGAGCAGTACTTC,CASSQDIAESYEQYF
few,TRBJ1-1,TRBV29-1,NA,TGCAGCGTTTTAAACACTGAAGCTTTCTTT,CSVLNTEAFF
once,TRBJ1-6,TRBV6-6,NA,TGTGCCAGCAGTTACTCGACACAGGGAACTTCACCCCTCCACTTT,CASSYSTQGTSPLHF
NA,TRBJ1-2,TRBV25-1,NA,TGTGCCAGCAGTGAGTCAGGGGCCGGCTATGGCTACACCTTC,CASSESGAGYGYTF
NA,TRBJ1-1,TRBV6-1,NA,TGTGCCAGCAGTGAATGGCAGGGGAACACTGAAGCTTTCTTT,CASSEWQGNTEAFF
NA,TRBJ2-5,TRBV6-5,TRBD2,TGTGCCAGCAGCCGACTAGCGGGTCAAGAGACCCAGTACTTC,CASSRLAGQETQYF
once,TRBJ1-6,TRBV7-2,NA,TGTGCCAGCAGCTTATTAGGGGGAAGGAATTCACCCCTCCACTTT,CASSLLGGRNSPLHF
NA,TRBJ2-2,TRBV4-3,NA,TGCGCCAGCAGCCAAGATTATCTGACGGGGGCGAACACCGGGGAGCTGTTTTTT,CASSQDYLTGANTGELFF